This TCR beta chain was identified in a study of shared T cell receptors in the human thymus. The CDR3 has 17 amino acids. The germline V gene encodes CDR1 MNHNS and CDR2 SASEGT. V lost 4 bases to trimming and J lost 6 bases; unmatched junction nucleotides: 8. The data were produced by immunoSEQ multiplex PCR, yet TCRdb's version contains in-frame clones alone and is incomplete. The sample yields about 660,000 clones, around 87% seen once. These data were likewise used in another study, on human thymus T cells. This second report adds: Samples came from healthy Finnish infants during open corrective cardiac surgery. The study used thymus tissue resected during corrective heart surgery. Blood and thymic repertoires both appeared biased in V and J gene usage. Highly overlapping thymic repertoires in unrelated individuals were reported by related research.

The sequenced material came from thymocytes. This sequence originates from a boy less than two years old with a congenital heart defect. This rearrangement joins TRBV6-1 to TRBJ2-1; 14 bases are shared with TRBD2. CDR3 DNA: TGTGCCAGCAGTGGTAGGACTAGCGGGAGGCTATTCAATGAGCAGTTCTTC. The encoded protein is CASSGRTSGRLFNEQFF.